This T cell receptor (beta chain) originates from a study of radiation and T cells in renal cell carcinoma. Study overall: Nephrectomy followed 15 Gy stereotactic body radiation by 4 weeks. General study findings and limits: No pretreatment tumor biopsies were available for baseline clonotypes. From baseline, blood top tumor clonotypes peaked at 2 weeks post-radiation.

V was clipped by 7 bases and J by 0 bases, with 13 bases between them. The CDR3 has 15 residues. Germline loops: CDR1 MNHEY, CDR2 SMNVEV (reference sequence). The repertoire was sequenced with immunoSEQ multiplex PCR; TCRdb's copy has only in-frame clones and lacks some. The sample lists more than 65,000 clones, around 86% occurring once. This clone has a single count. Its antigen is not known. Stated time point: blood 2 weeks post-SBRT. Treatment reported: 15 Gy SBRT to primary tumor, nephrectomy 4 weeks later. After SBRT, blood was collected at 2 and 4 weeks, plus baseline. The source of this sequence is a woman aged 50 to 60 with renal cell carcinoma. The material sequenced was blood, taken from a patient whose treatment included radiotherapy and nephrectomy. The gene calls are TRBV27 and TRBJ2-1; weak D call: TRBD1 (6 bases). CDR3 in amino acids: CASKKLQGSYNEQFF. CDR3 in DNA: TGTGCCAGCAAAAAATTACAGGGCTCCTACAATGAGCAGTTCTTC.